This T cell receptor beta chain was recorded in a study of T cell repertoires in cytomegalovirus infection. Turning to the study itself: Public TCR beta signatures provided an indication of both CMV infection and a matching HLA type. Study-wide points: Identification of carriers of CMV plus the relevant HLA was achieved through cumulative public TCR beta family frequency. What dominated the ex vivo response were HLA-C-restricted CMV-specific TCR beta clonotypes.

TCRdb reprocessed the reads via MiXCR and lists one record per CDR3 protein. Among 290,000 or so distinct CDR3 sequences listed, roughly a tenth were seen once. The CDR3 has 15 amino acids. Germline V gene sequence: CDR1 SGHTA, CDR2 FQGNSA. The trim removed 2 bases at V and 0 bases at J, leaving 3 bases unmatched. The sample holds many counts of this clonotype. What it binds is not known. Sequencing input: PBMCs. The TCR was taken from a human donor in good health (CMV status not recorded). Some clones in this sample may be carry-over from other donors' samples. This rearrangement joins TRBV7-2 to TRBJ1-1; 7 nucleotides line up with TRBD1. The DNA for the CDR3 is TGTGCCAGCAGCTTATCGACAGGGTTGAACACTGAAGCTTTCTTT. Amino acids: CASSLSTGLNTEAFF.